The clone carrying this T cell receptor beta chain has a single count. Its antigen remains unidentified. These data originate in a study of OX40 agonist ivuxolimab in advanced cancers. Study overall: Ivuxolimab was administered intravenously to patients at 0.01 to 10 mg/kg every 2 weeks. Earlier anti-PD-1, anti-PD-L1 or anti-CTLA-4 therapy was permitted; roughly 40% had received some.

Broader study findings: CD4+ and CD8+ T cells in blood underwent clonal expansion by week 6 at 0.1 to 3.0 mg/kg.

The data were produced by immunoSEQ multiplex PCR, yet TCRdb's version contains in-frame clones alone and is incomplete. The table has approximately 54,000 clones, approximately 91% seen once; the top ten hold roughly 12%. V gave up 2 bases and J gave up 4 bases; unmatched junction bases: 5. Germline V gives CDR1 ENHRY, CDR2 SYGVKD. The CDR3 loop spans 15 amino acids. The J gene is TRBJ2-3, the V gene TRBV10-3; 8 positions agree with TRBD1. The source was CD4+ or CD8+ T cells sorted from blood, collected in a trial of the OX40 agonist ivuxolimab. This TCR was sampled from an adult with an advanced solid tumor such as melanoma, head and neck, liver or kidney cancer. In nucleotides, the CDR3 is TGTGCCATCAGTGAGCCGCAACAGGGGGCAGATACGCAGTATTTT. Translation: CAISEPQQGADTQYF.